This T cell receptor (beta chain) was profiled in a study of blood T cell repertoires in COVID-19. Generated by immunoSEQ multiplex PCR, the TCRdb table keeps only in-frame clones and is missing some. The data hold about 280,000 clones, with around 84% observed a single time. Living in 24 US areas, the participants were between roughly 18 and 95 years of age. A COVID-19 case was met by exposed participants within 2 weeks before study entry. V was cut by 4 bases and J by 8 bases, with 20 bases left in between. The CDR3 is 15 residues long. Germline CDR1 reads SGHVS; CDR2 reads FNYEAQ. The sequence derives from a middle-aged man who had been exposed to COVID-19. The genes are TRBV7-6 and TRBJ1-1, with no clear D. What was sequenced was PBMCs or T cells enriched from blood (not recorded which). The chain's CDR3 is CASSSLSRPVQEAFF. In nucleotides, the CDR3 is TGTGCCAGCAGCTCGCTATCGCGGCCAGTCCAAGAAGCTTTCTTT.